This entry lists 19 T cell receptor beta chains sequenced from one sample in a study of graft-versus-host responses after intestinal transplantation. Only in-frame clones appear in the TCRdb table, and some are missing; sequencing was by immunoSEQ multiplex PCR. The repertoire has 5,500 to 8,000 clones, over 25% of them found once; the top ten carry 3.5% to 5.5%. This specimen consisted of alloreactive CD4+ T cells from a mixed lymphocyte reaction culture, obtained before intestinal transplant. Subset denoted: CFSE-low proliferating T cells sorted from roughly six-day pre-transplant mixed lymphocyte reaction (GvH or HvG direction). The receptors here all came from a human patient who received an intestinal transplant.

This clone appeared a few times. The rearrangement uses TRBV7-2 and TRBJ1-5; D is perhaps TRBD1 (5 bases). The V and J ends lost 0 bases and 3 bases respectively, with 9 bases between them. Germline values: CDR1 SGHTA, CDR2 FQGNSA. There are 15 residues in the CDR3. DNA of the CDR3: TGTGCCAGCAGCTTAGCAGGGGTGCTCAATCAGCCCCAGCATTTT. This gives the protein CASSLAGVLNQPQHF.

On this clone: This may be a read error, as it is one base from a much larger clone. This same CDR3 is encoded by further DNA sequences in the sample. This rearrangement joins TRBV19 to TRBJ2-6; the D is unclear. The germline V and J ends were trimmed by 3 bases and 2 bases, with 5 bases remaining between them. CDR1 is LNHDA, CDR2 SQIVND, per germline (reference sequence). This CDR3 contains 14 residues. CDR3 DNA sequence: TGTGCCAGTAGTATTTTGGCTGGGGCCAACGTCCTGACTTTC. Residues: CASSILAGANVLTF. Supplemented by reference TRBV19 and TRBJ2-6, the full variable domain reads DGGITQSPKYLFRKEGQNVTLSCEQNLNHDAMYWYRQDPGQGLRLIYYSQIVNDFQKGDIAEGYSVSREKKESFPLTVTSAQKNPTAFYLCASSILAGANVLTFGAGSRLTVL.

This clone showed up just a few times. The CDR3 nucleotides are TGTGCCGGGGACGGGTTCTATGGCTACACCTTC. Its protein is CAGDGFYGYTF. The V call is TRBV30, the J call TRBJ1-2; weak D call: TRBD1 (5 bases). This CDR3 is built from 11 residues. V was clipped by 8 bases and J by 4 bases, with 11 bases between them. Germline V gene sequence: CDR1 GTSNPN, CDR2 SVGIG (reference sequence).

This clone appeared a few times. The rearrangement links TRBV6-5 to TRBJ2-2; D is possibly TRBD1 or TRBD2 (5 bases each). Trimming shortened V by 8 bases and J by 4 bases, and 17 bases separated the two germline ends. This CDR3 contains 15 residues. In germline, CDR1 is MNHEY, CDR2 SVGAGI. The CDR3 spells CASAERVGVTGELFF. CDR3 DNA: TGTGCCAGCGCCGAGAGAGTGGGGGTCACCGGGGAGCTGTTTTTT.

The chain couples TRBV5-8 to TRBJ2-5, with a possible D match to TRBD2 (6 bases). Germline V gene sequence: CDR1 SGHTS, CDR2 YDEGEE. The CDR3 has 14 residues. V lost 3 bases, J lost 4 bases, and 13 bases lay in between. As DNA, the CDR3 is TGTGCCAGCAGCTGGGTGGGGGGAGGAGAGACCCAGTACTTC. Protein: CASSWVGGGETQYF.

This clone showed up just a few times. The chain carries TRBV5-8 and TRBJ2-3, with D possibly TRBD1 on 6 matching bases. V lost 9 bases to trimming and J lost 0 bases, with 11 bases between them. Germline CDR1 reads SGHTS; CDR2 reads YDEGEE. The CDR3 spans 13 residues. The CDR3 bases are TGTGCCACCGGACAGTTAAGCACAGATACGCAGTATTTT. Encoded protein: CATGQLSTDTQYF.

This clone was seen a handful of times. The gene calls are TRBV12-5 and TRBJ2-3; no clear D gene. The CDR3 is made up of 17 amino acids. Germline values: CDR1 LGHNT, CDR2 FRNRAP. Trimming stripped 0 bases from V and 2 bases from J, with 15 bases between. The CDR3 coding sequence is TGTGCTAGTGGTTTGGTACTTGTAGGAAGGCCCACAGATACGCAGTATTTT. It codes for CASGLVLVGRPTDTQYF.

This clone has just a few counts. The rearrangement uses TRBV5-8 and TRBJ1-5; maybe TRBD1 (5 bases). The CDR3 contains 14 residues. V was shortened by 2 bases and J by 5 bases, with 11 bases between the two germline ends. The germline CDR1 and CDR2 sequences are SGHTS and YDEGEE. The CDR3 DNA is TGTGCCAGCAGCTTATTCAGGGCGTATCAGCCCCAGCATTTT. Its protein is CASSLFRAYQPQHF.

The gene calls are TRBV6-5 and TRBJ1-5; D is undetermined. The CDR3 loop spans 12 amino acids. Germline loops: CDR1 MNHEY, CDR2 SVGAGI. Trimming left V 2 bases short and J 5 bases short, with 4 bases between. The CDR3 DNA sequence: TGTGCCAGCAGTTACAGGGATCAGCCCCAGCATTTT. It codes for CASSYRDQPQHF.

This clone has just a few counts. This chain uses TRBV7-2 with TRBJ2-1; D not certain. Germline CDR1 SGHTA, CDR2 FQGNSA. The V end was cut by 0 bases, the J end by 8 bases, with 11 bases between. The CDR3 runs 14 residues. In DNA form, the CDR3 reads TGTGCCAGCAGCTTAGCGGCTAGAAACCATGAGCAGTTCTTC. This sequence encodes CASSLAARNHEQFF. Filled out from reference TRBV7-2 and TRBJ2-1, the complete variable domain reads GAGVSQSPSNKVTEKGKDVELRCDPISGHTALYWYRQSLGQGLEFLIYFQGNSAPDKSGLPSDRFSAERTGGSVSTLTIQRTQQEDSAVYLCASSLAARNHEQFFGPGTRLTVL.

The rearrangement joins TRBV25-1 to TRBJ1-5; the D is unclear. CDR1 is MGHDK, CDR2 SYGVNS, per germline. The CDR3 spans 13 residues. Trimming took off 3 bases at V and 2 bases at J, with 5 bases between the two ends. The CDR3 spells CASSDRGNQPQHF. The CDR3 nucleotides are TGTGCCAGCAGTGATCGGGGCAATCAGCCCCAGCATTTT.

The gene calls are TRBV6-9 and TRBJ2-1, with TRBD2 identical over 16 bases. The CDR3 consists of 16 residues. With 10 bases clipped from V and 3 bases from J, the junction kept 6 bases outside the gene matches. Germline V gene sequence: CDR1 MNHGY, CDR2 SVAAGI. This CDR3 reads CAIGTSGRVYYNEQFF. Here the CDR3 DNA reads TGTGCCATAGGGACTAGCGGGAGGGTCTACTACAATGAGCAGTTCTTC.

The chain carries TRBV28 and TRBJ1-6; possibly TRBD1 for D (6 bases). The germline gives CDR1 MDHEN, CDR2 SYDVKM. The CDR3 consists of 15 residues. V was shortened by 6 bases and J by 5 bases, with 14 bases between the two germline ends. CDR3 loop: CASRGGGLDNSPLHF. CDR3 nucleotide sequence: TGTGCCAGCAGAGGAGGGGGGTTGGATAATTCACCCCTCCACTTT.

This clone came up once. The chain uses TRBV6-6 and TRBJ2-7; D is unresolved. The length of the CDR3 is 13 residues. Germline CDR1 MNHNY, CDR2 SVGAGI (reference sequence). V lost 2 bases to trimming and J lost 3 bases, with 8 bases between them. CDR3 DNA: TGTGCCAGCAGTTACGTTAACGGCTACGAGCAGTACTTC. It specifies CASSYVNGYEQYF.

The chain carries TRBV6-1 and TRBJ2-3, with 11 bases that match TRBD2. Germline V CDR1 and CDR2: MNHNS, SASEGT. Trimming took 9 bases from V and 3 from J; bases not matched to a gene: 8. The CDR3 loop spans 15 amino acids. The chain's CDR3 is CASPLAGGPTDTQYF. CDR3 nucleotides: TGTGCCAGTCCGTTAGCGGGAGGGCCAACAGATACGCAGTATTTT.

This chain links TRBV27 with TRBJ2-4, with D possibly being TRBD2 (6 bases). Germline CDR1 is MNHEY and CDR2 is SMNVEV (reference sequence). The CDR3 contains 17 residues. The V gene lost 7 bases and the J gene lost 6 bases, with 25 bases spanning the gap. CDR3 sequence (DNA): TGTGCCAGCAAATCCATGGGTAATGGGCTAGCGAGAAACATTCAGTACTTC. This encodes CASKSMGNGLARNIQYF.

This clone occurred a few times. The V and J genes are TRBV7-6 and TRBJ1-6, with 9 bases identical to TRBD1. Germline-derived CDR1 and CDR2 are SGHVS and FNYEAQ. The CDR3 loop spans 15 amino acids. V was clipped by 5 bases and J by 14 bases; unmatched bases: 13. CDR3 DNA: TGTGCCAGCAGCGCCCAAACAGGGGGCCATAGGGCCCTCCACTTT. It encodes CASSAQTGGHRALHF.

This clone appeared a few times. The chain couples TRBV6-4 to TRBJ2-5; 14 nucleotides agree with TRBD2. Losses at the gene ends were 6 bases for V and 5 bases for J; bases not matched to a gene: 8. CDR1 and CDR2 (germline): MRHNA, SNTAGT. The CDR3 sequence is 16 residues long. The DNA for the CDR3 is TGTGCCAGCAGGGCCGGACTAGCGGGAGGAGGGGAGACCCAGTACTTC. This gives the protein CASRAGLAGGGETQYF.

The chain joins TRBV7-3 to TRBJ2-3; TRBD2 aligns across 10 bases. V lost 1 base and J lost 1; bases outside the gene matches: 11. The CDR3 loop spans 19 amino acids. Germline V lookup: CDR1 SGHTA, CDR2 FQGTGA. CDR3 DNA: TGTGCCAGCAGCTTAAGGCCCTGGGCTAGCGGGAGAGGCACAGATACGCAGTATTTT. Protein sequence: CASSLRPWASGRGTDTQYF.